A single sample gave rise to the 17 T cell receptor beta chains below, sequenced in a study of blood T cells in healthy people across ages. The authors ran a second PCR of 7 to 11 cycles using a sample-barcoded 5' primer and a J-beta primer mix. Each CDR3 protein is one row after TCRdb ran MiXCR on the 5' RACE reads. This sample has over 750,000 distinct CDR3 sequences, with roughly 25% found just once. This sample was shared with a second study, whose subject was T cells of mothers and their children.

Material: blood. These receptors all stem from a boy aged 5-17 years in good health.

The chain is built from TRBV7-3 and TRBJ2-7; maybe TRBD1 (7 bases). The CDR3 length is 14 residues. The V end was cut by 5 bases, the J end by 4 bases, with 15 bases between. Germline CDR1 reads SGHTA; CDR2 reads FQGTGA. The CDR3: CASSPTGEVYEQYF. The CDR3 DNA follows: TGTGCCAGCAGCCCCACAGGGGAGGTATACGAGCAGTACTTC. Filled out from reference TRBV7-3 and TRBJ2-7, the complete variable domain reads GAGVSQTPSNKVTEKGKYVELRCDPISGHTALYWYRQSLGQGPEFLIYFQGTGAADDSGLPNDRFFAVRPEGSVSTLKIQRTERGDSAVYLCASSPTGEVYEQYFGPGTRLTVT.

V gene TRBV28 combines with J gene TRBJ2-3; 7 nucleotides line up with TRBD2. The CDR3 is 15 amino acids. V was clipped by 4 bases and J by 4 bases; unmatched bases: 8. Per germline, CDR1 MDHEN and CDR2 SYDVKM. Written as DNA, the CDR3 is TGTGCCAGCAGTTCCGGACTAGTTTCGGCAGATACGCAGTATTTT. Its translation: CASSSGLVSADTQYF.

This clonotype was observed a handful of times. The chain employs TRBV5-1 and TRBJ2-5; D may be TRBD2 (6 bases). Germline V gives CDR1 SGHRS, CDR2 YFSETQ. Trimming stripped 2 bases from V and 4 bases from J, with 15 bases between. CDR3 length: 15 amino acids. The CDR3 sequence is CASSFMYEGGETQYF. The CDR3 bases are TGCGCCAGCAGCTTTATGTATGAGGGAGGAGAGACCCAGTACTTC.

The chain employs TRBV13 and TRBJ2-5; the D gene is possibly TRBD1 (5 bases). V was cut by 5 bases and J by 0 bases, with 13 bases left in between. CDR1 is PRHDT and CDR2 is FYEKMQ in the germline V gene (reference sequence). The CDR3 extends over 15 amino acids. CDR3 sequence (DNA): TGTGCCAGCAGCCCGAGACAGTCGTACCAAGAGACCCAGTACTTC. This encodes CASSPRQSYQETQYF.

This chain connects TRBV12-3 or TRBV12-4 to TRBJ2-5; no clear D. The DNA matches TRBJ2-1 better at its end, which makes the J call doubtful. This CDR3 comprises 16 residues. The DNA for the CDR3 is TGTGCCAGCAGCCGTAAAGGCGGAACCCTAAACTATGAGCAGTTCTTC. Translation: CASSRKGGTLNYEQFF.

Only one count was recorded for this clonotype. This chain uses TRBV7-2 with TRBJ1-2; possibly TRBD1 for D (6 bases). The CDR3 consists of 17 residues. The V gene's germline CDR1 is SGHTA and CDR2 FQGNSA. Trimming took off 5 bases at V and 2 bases at J, with 21 bases between the two ends. As DNA, the CDR3 is TGTGCCAGCAGCCCTAGGATAACAGGGACTAGCAACTATGGCTACACCTTC. Translation gives CASSPRITGTSNYGYTF.

The chain recombines TRBV2 with TRBJ2-2, with 10 bases lining up with TRBD2. J gave up 6 bases and V 8 bases, and 6 bases lay outside the gene matches. The CDR3 is made up of 14 amino acids. Germline V lookup: CDR1 SNHLY, CDR2 FYNNEI. The CDR3 DNA reads as TGTGCCAGCCGTAGCGGGGGGATTTCCGGGGAGCTGTTTTTT. Protein sequence: CASRSGGISGELFF.

This sequence joins TRBV19 and TRBJ2-5, with 9 bases that match TRBD1. Per germline, CDR1 LNHDA and CDR2 SQIVND (reference sequence). The V and J ends lost 6 bases and 7 bases, in that order; junction bases with no gene match: 9. The CDR3 runs to 14 residues. The CDR3 DNA is TGTGCCAGTAGCCAAGGACAGGGGATCGGGACCCAGTACTTC. This sequence encodes CASSQGQGIGTQYF.

The chain carries TRBV4-2 and TRBJ1-6; 9 nucleotides match TRBD1. After removal of 3 bases from V and 7 bases from J, the junction contained 7 bases not matched to a gene. This CDR3 is 16 amino acids long. In germline, CDR1 is LGHNA, CDR2 YNFKEQ. CDR3 coding DNA: TGTGCCAGCAGCCAGGAGTCGGGACAGGGAAATTCACCCCTCCACTTT. Its translation: CASSQESGQGNSPLHF.

This clonotype was counted a few times. Germline and junction disagree at one end, which may indicate a read error. The J gene is TRBJ2-6, the V gene TRBV7-9; the match to TRBD1 covers 9 bases. The length of the CDR3 is 19 residues. CDR1 is SEHNR and CDR2 is FQNEAQ in the germline V gene (reference sequence). This CDR3 is CASSLSTGTGLVRANVLTF. CDR3 nucleotide sequence: TGTGCCAGCAGCTTATCGACCGGGACAGGGCTGGTTCGGGCCAACGTCCTGACCTTC. Full variable domain (missing parts from reference TRBV7-9 and TRBJ2-6): DTGVSQNPRHKITKRGQNVTFRCDPISEHNRLYWYRQTLGQGPEFLTYFQNEAQLEKSRLLSDRFSAERPKGSFSTLEIQRTEQGDSAMYLCASSLSTGTGLVRANVLTFGAGSRLTVL.

There are many counts of this clonotype. The CDR3 is CASSLQGGTEAFF. The CDR3 DNA reads as TGTGCCAGCAGTCTACAGGGGGGCACTGAAGCTTTCTTT. The chain combines TRBV6-6 with TRBJ1-1, with 8 nucleotides matching TRBD1. This CDR3 is built from 13 residues. V shed 5 bases, J shed 4 bases, and the junction held 3 bases outside the gene matches. Germline V gene sequence: CDR1 MNHNY, CDR2 SVGAGI (reference sequence).

The genes are TRBV28 and TRBJ1-1; D unclear. The length of the CDR3 is 11 residues. From germline, CDR1 is MDHEN and CDR2 SYDVKM. The germline V and J ends were trimmed by 6 bases and 8 bases, with 10 bases remaining between them. The CDR3 sequence is CASSTLREAFF. CDR3 nucleotides: TGTGCCAGCAGCACCCTCCGGGAAGCTTTCTTT.

This clonotype occurred a few times. The rearrangement links TRBV6-5 to TRBJ2-7; D possibly corresponds to TRBD1 (5 bases). The CDR3 is 14 amino acids. Per germline, CDR1 MNHEY and CDR2 SVGAGI. V was clipped by 6 bases and J by 0 bases, with 12 bases between them. The CDR3 nucleotides read TGTGCCAGCAGATCGGACAAGAGCTCCTACGAGCAGTACTTC. The encoded protein is CASRSDKSSYEQYF.

The genes are TRBV7-3 and TRBJ2-3; D remains unclear. CDR1 and CDR2 (germline): SGHTA, FQGTGA. CDR3 size: 14 residues. Trimming took 3 bases from V and 4 from J, leaving 11 bases between them. The CDR3 DNA is TGTGCCAGCAGCTTTTTAACGATGGCAGATACGCAGTATTTT. Its translation: CASSFLTMADTQYF.

The chain is built from TRBV9 and TRBJ1-6, with D perhaps matching TRBD1 (5 bases). CDR1 and CDR2 (germline): SGDLS, YYNGEE. The germline V and J ends were trimmed by 0 bases and 10 bases, with 14 bases remaining between them. The CDR3 has 15 amino acids. CDR3 sequence: CASSVDYAGDSPLHF. Here the CDR3 DNA reads TGTGCCAGCAGCGTAGATTACGCCGGGGACTCACCCCTCCACTTT.

The table lists this clonotype with a few counts. The gene calls are TRBV5-1 and TRBJ2-4; 9 bases fit TRBD2. CDR3 length: 15 residues. V lost 4 bases, J lost 5 bases, and 7 bases stayed unmatched. Germline CDR1 SGHRS, CDR2 YFSETQ. This CDR3 is CASSPLAGVENIQYF. The CDR3 region has the DNA TGCGCCAGCAGCCCCTTAGCGGGAGTGGAAAACATTCAGTACTTC. The full variable domain, in which reference TRBV5-1 and TRBJ2-4 provide the parts outside the CDR3, is KAGVTQTPRYLIKTRGQQVTLSCSPISGHRSVSWYQQTPGQGLQFLFEYFSETQRNKGNFPGRFSGRQFSNSRSEMNVSTLELGDSALYLCASSPLAGVENIQYFGAGTRLSVL.

In this sample, this clonotype turned up a few times. V and J are TRBV15 and TRBJ2-5; D is undetermined. The end of the DNA fits TRBJ2-7 better, so the J call may be wrong. The CDR3 spans 11 residues. CDR1 is LNHNV and CDR2 is YYDKDF in the germline V gene (reference sequence). DNA for the CDR3: TGTGCCACCAGACAAGGATACGAGCAGTACTTC. It yields the protein CATRQGYEQYF.